The 18 T cell receptor beta chains listed next were all sequenced from one sample in a study of post-analysis software for immune sequencing data (dated by TCRdb to between 2014 and 2017). Here is what the overall study found, with its caveats: Significantly higher frequencies in patients than in controls were found for five or six TRBV segments, including TRBV5-6, TRBV5-1 and TRBV20-1.

The method behind the library was PCR. The run used an Illumina HiSeq 2500. To reduce PCR and sequencing biases, unique molecular identifiers were incorporated into the TCR beta cDNA libraries. Using fastp trimming at Q25 and MiXCR clonotype assembly, TCRdb reanalyzed the public sequencing data and kept in-frame beta chains. CDR3 protein sequences are deduplicated, and each keeps its most common genes and DNA. The sample table contains fewer than 850,000 distinct CDR3 sequences; only one count was recorded for roughly 27% of them. The ten largest make up around 0.55% of the sample. These TCRs are of unknown antigen specificity. The sample taken for sequencing was blood. The receptor source for this set is a girl under 18 with multiple sclerosis.

The chain couples TRBV5-1 to TRBJ2-1; possibly TRBD1 or TRBD2 for D (5 bases each). Between the trimmed V and J ends, which lost 4 bases and 5 bases, there was a span of 16 bases. The V gene's germline CDR1 is SGHRS and CDR2 YFSETQ. This CDR3 contains 15 residues. CDR3 DNA: TGCGCCAGCAGCCTCAGGGTCGGGGCCGACAATGAGCAGTTCTTC. This gives the protein CASSLRVGADNEQFF.

Turning to this clonotype: This may arise from a read error, as a much more abundant clone is one base away. The rearrangement links TRBV28 to TRBJ2-6; a weak D match, TRBD1 (6 bases). Germline CDR1 MDHEN, CDR2 SYDVKM. The CDR3 sequence is 18 residues long. The chain's CDR3 is CASSLGWTVGSGVNVLTF. CDR3 DNA sequence: TGTGCCAGCAGTTTGGGGTGGACAGTGGGCTCTGGGGTCAACGTCCTGACTTTC.

At least ten counts were recorded for this clonotype. The chain is built from TRBV7-2 and TRBJ2-5, with D hard to call. The CDR3 contains 13 residues. Germline-derived CDR1 and CDR2 are SGHTA and FQGNSA. V lost 8 bases to trimming and J lost 4 bases, with 14 bases between them. The CDR3 coding sequence is TGTGCCAGCGGCCGGGTCAACCTAGAGACCCAGTACTTC. Translated: CASGRVNLETQYF.

The chain has TRBV5-1 and TRBJ2-3, with TRBD2 matching over 8 bases. Per the germline V gene, CDR1 is SGHRS and CDR2 is YFSETQ. V was clipped by 4 bases and J by 0 bases; unmatched bases: 16. The CDR3 consists of 19 residues. CDR3 DNA: TGCGCCAGCAGCCCGGGAGGACGGAGCGGGGGCCCCAGCACAGATACGCAGTATTTT. Its translation: CASSPGGRSGGPSTDTQYF.

This clonotype has just a few counts. The CDR3 spells CASSYFVRTVYEQYF. CDR3 nucleotides: TGTGCCAGCAGTTATTTCGTCCGGACGGTCTACGAGCAGTACTTC. V is TRBV6-5 and J is TRBJ2-7, with unresolved D. The CDR3 is made up of 15 amino acids. The V and J ends lost 3 bases and 3 bases respectively, with 15 bases between them. Germline loops: CDR1 MNHEY, CDR2 SVGAGI.

V and J are TRBV20-1 and TRBJ1-5; perhaps TRBD1 as D (5 bases). CDR1 DFQATT and CDR2 SNEGSKA come from the germline V gene (reference sequence). Trimming took 1 base from V and 1 from J, leaving 14 bases between them. The CDR3 is 16 residues long. The CDR3 loop reads CSARGFGQGSNQPQHF. CDR3 DNA: TGCAGTGCTAGAGGTTTCGGGCAGGGAAGCAATCAGCCCCAGCATTTT.

This chain links TRBV3-1 with TRBJ2-5; D is perhaps TRBD1 or TRBD2 (5 bases each). The CDR3 has 15 residues. CDR1 is LGHDT and CDR2 is YNNKEL in the germline V gene (reference sequence). The ends were cut back, 2 bases at V and 11 bases at J, with 21 bases in the middle. Here the CDR3 DNA reads TGTGCCAGCAGCCAATGGGGGAGAATCGACAATGAGCAGTACTTC. Translated: CASSQWGRIDNEQYF.

This clonotype has just a few counts. The chain employs TRBV7-8 and TRBJ2-1; D uncertain. Germline V lookup: CDR1 SGHVS, CDR2 FQNEAQ. CDR3 length equals 16 residues. V lost 6 bases and J lost 0, with 15 bases in between. CDR3 bases: TGTGCCAGCAGTGCCAGACCTTGGAGCTCCTACAATGAGCAGTTCTTC. It encodes CASSARPWSSYNEQFF.

This clonotype was found a few times. The chain couples TRBV29-1 to TRBJ2-5; TRBD1 matches at 8 bases. Germline V lookup: CDR1 SQVTM, CDR2 ANQGSEA. The V gene end was trimmed by 7 bases and the J gene end by 5 bases; junction bases not matched to a gene: 9. The CDR3 extends over 13 amino acids. CDR3 loop: CSGAGGKLETQYF. Written as DNA, the CDR3 is TGCAGCGGAGCAGGGGGCAAGCTCGAGACCCAGTACTTC.

This clonotype was observed a few times. This sequence joins TRBV29-1 and TRBJ2-1; 9 bases map to TRBD1. The CDR3 runs to 14 residues. Trimming cost V 6 bases and J 4 bases; bases outside gene matches: 7. Germline lookup yields CDR1 SQVTM and CDR2 ANQGSEA. CDR3 loop: CSVEQGAGYNEQFF. CDR3 bases: TGCAGCGTGGAACAGGGGGCGGGTTACAATGAGCAGTTCTTC.

This clonotype has only a few counts. V usage is TRBV20-1 and J usage is TRBJ1-2, with D possibly being TRBD1 (5 bases). The ends were cut back, 1 base at V and 6 bases at J, with 15 bases in the middle. The germline CDR1 and CDR2 sequences are DFQATT and SNEGSKA (reference sequence). The CDR3 has 14 residues. CDR3 loop: CSARVGARAHGYTF. In DNA, the CDR3 is TGCAGTGCTAGAGTTGGGGCCCGCGCACATGGCTACACCTTC.

V is TRBV20-1 and J is TRBJ2-5; a weak D match, TRBD2 (6 bases). The CDR3 is 12 amino acids. Trimming removed 5 bases at V and 4 bases at J, with 11 bases between. The germline gives CDR1 DFQATT, CDR2 SNEGSKA (reference sequence). The CDR3 is CSAGRLGETQYF. The CDR3, as DNA: TGCAGTGCTGGGAGGTTAGGAGAGACCCAGTACTTC.

This clonotype was observed at least ten times. The gene calls are TRBV28 and TRBJ2-5; D possibly corresponds to TRBD2 (6 bases). V dropped 2 bases and J dropped 1 base, with 17 bases sitting between them. This CDR3 has 17 amino acids. Germline V gene data show CDR1 as MDHEN and CDR2 as SYDVKM. This chain's CDR3 is CASSLSLGGSGQETQYF. In DNA form, the CDR3 reads TGTGCCAGCAGTTTAAGTTTAGGAGGGTCGGGCCAAGAGACCCAGTACTTC.

The chain combines TRBV28 with TRBJ2-7; 9 bases line up with TRBD1. The V segment lost 10 bases and the J segment 3 bases; nucleotides outside the gene matches: 10. CDR3 length: 14 residues. Per the germline V gene, CDR1 is MDHEN and CDR2 is SYDVKM. CDR3 protein: CATSPTGGDYEQYF. The CDR3 bases are TGTGCCACCTCTCCGACAGGGGGAGACTACGAGCAGTACTTC.

This chain uses TRBV4-3 with TRBJ1-2; D gene unclear. V lost 2 bases to trimming and J lost 5 bases, with 15 bases between them. In germline, CDR1 is LGHNA, CDR2 YSLEER. The CDR3 runs 15 residues. CDR3 in amino acids: CASSQYSSPEYGYTF. For the CDR3, the DNA is TGCGCCAGCAGCCAATACAGTTCACCCGAGTATGGCTACACCTTC.

In this sample, this clonotype turned up many times. The gene calls are TRBV27 and TRBJ2-7; 7 bases agree with TRBD1. This CDR3 is built from 15 residues. V was pared by 5 bases and J by 5 bases, with 12 bases of the junction left unmatched. Germline lookup yields CDR1 MNHEY and CDR2 SMNVEV (reference sequence). CDR3 loop: CASSLAPDRYHEQYF. The CDR3 DNA reads as TGTGCCAGCAGTCTCGCTCCGGACAGGTACCACGAGCAGTACTTC.

CDR3 amino acids: CASNLGGNTGELFF. The DNA of the CDR3 is TGTGCCAGTAATTTGGGGGGAAACACCGGGGAGCTGTTTTTT. This rearrangement joins TRBV19 to TRBJ2-2; weak D call: TRBD2 (6 bases). Germline V gene sequence: CDR1 LNHDA, CDR2 SQIVND (reference sequence). The CDR3 spans 14 residues. Trimming removed 7 bases at V and 2 bases at J, with 11 bases between. The entire variable domain, with the rest obtained from reference TRBV19 and TRBJ2-2, is as follows: DGGITQSPKYLFRKEGQNVTLSCEQNLNHDAMYWYRQDPGQGLRLIYYSQIVNDFQKGDIAEGYSVSREKKESFPLTVTSAQKNPTAFYLCASNLGGNTGELFFGEGSRLTVL.

The chain recombines TRBV10-3 with TRBJ1-2; tentative D call: TRBD1 (6 bases). V lost 0 bases, J lost 0 bases, and 11 bases lay in between. The CDR3 sequence is 16 residues long. Germline CDR1 is ENHRY and CDR2 is SYGVKD. Written as DNA, the CDR3 is TGTGCCATCAGTGAGTCCGCGGGGGCATCTAACTATGGCTACACCTTC. Translation: CAISESAGASNYGYTF.